Below are 11 T cell receptor beta chains sequenced from a single sample in a study of T cell changes during pregnancy in multiple sclerosis. Sequencing was performed with immunoSEQ multiplex PCR; in TCRdb, only in-frame clones are kept and a portion is missing. The sample contains 38,000 or so clones, over 75% of which appear only once. The sequencing used CD4+ T cells from peripheral blood mononuclear cells, collected in the third trimester of pregnancy. All receptors come from a female donor with multiple sclerosis, enrolled in a pregnancy study.

The gene calls are TRBV9 and TRBJ1-3; no clear D. CDR1 and CDR2 from the germline V gene are SGDLS and YYNGEE. The CDR3 is 13 amino acids. The ends were cut back, 2 bases at V and 7 bases at J, with 10 bases in the middle. The CDR3 spells CASSVPSRNTIYF. The CDR3 coding sequence is TGTGCCAGCAGCGTTCCCTCGAGGAACACCATATATTTT. The variable domain in full, completed from reference TRBV9 and TRBJ1-3, reads DSGVTQTPKHLITATGQRVTLRCSPRSGDLSVYWYQQSLDQGLQFLIQYYNGEERAKGNILERFSAQQFPDLHSELNLSSLELGDSALYFCASSVPSRNTIYFGEGSWLTVV.

The chain is built from TRBV27 and TRBJ2-2, with TRBD2 identical over 9 bases. This CDR3 has 17 amino acids. With V trimmed by 3 bases and J by 5 bases, 10 bases remained unmatched. The germline V gene has CDR1 MNHEY and CDR2 SMNVEV (reference sequence). CDR3 coding DNA: TGTGCCAGCAGTTTTTTTGGGGCTAGCGGGATTACCGGGGAGCTGTTTTTT. This codes for CASSFFGASGITGELFF.

The CDR3 DNA follows: TGTGCCAGCAGCGCGAGTAGTTTTTGGGGGGGCACTGAAGCTTTCTTT. This translates into CASSASSFWGGTEAFF. This sequence joins TRBV9 and TRBJ1-1; possibly TRBD1 for D (5 bases). Trimming took off 3 bases at V and 4 bases at J, with 19 bases between the two ends. The germline V gene has CDR1 SGDLS and CDR2 YYNGEE. The CDR3 is made up of 16 amino acids.

The chain combines TRBV5-1 with TRBJ2-1, with 7 bases aligning to TRBD2. V trimming: 0 bases; J trimming: 4 bases; junction bases outside the gene matches: 4. The CDR3 length is 15 residues. CDR1 is SGHRS, CDR2 YFSETQ, per germline. The CDR3 DNA reads as TGCGCCAGCAGCTTGGGCGGGAGCGAATACAATGAGCAGTTCTTC. Its protein product is CASSLGGSEYNEQFF.

The genes are TRBV19 and TRBJ2-1; 7 bases match TRBD2. V lost 3 bases and J lost 1; bases outside the gene matches: 6. This CDR3 region has 16 residues. Germline CDR1 reads LNHDA; CDR2 reads SQIVND (reference sequence). The CDR3 DNA is TGTGCCAGTAGTATCGACACTAGCGTATCCTACAATGAGCAGTTCTTC. Its translation is CASSIDTSVSYNEQFF.

This chain links TRBV18 with TRBJ1-3; TRBD1 might be the D (5 bases). CDR1 and CDR2 from the germline V gene are KGHSH and LQKENI. Deletions cut 0 bases from V and 0 bases from J, with 12 bases between. The CDR3 has 17 amino acids. The CDR3 sequence is CASSPPVRGDSGNTIYF. CDR3 nucleotide sequence: TGTGCCAGCTCACCACCGGTCCGGGGGGACTCTGGAAACACCATATATTTT.

The genes are TRBV27 and TRBJ2-1, with 15 nucleotides matching TRBD2. In germline, CDR1 is MNHEY, CDR2 SMNVEV (reference sequence). CDR3 length equals 18 residues. Unmatched junction bases numbered 9, after V lost 6 bases and J lost 3 bases. The CDR3 region is CASRYSGTSGRIYNEQFF. DNA for the CDR3: TGTGCCAGCAGATACTCCGGGACTAGCGGGAGGATCTACAATGAGCAGTTCTTC.

The table lists this clone with a count of one. The genes are TRBV7-3 and TRBJ1-3, with 8 bases aligning to TRBD1. Germline CDR1 is SGHTA and CDR2 is FQGTGA. The CDR3 extends over 16 amino acids. V lost 2 bases and J lost 0; bases outside the gene matches: 3. The CDR3 spells CASSLYTGGSGNTIYF. CDR3 coding DNA: TGTGCCAGCAGCTTATATACAGGGGGCTCTGGAAACACCATATATTTT.

The chain carries TRBV28 and TRBJ1-4; perhaps TRBD1 as D (5 bases). This CDR3 is 14 amino acids long. V was clipped by 8 bases and J by 3 bases, with 13 bases between them. Germline V lookup: CDR1 MDHEN, CDR2 SYDVKM. CDR3 sequence: CASRTGVSNEKLFF. The CDR3, as DNA: TGTGCCAGCCGGACGGGGGTTTCTAATGAAAAACTGTTTTTT.

The J gene is TRBJ2-1, the V gene TRBV7-9; 10 nucleotides line up with TRBD2. This CDR3 comprises 16 residues. The ends lost 3 bases at V and 7 bases at J; junction bases unmatched: 9. CDR1 and CDR2 (germline): SEHNR, FQNEAQ (reference sequence). The DNA for the CDR3 is TGTGCCAGCAGCTTTGTTCCGGGACTAGCGCAAAATGAGCAGTTCTTC. Translation: CASSFVPGLAQNEQFF.

Notes on this clone: A much larger clone differs from this one at a single base, so this may be a read error. The chain combines TRBV25-1 with TRBJ2-7; TRBD1 matches 7 bases. The V and J ends lost 8 bases and 3 bases, in that order; junction bases with no gene match: 7. Germline CDR1 and CDR2: MGHDK and SYGVNS. The CDR3 is 13 amino acids. The CDR3 bases are TGTGCCAGCGGCCACAGGGGAAGCTACGAGCAGTACTTC. Translation gives CASGHRGSYEQYF.